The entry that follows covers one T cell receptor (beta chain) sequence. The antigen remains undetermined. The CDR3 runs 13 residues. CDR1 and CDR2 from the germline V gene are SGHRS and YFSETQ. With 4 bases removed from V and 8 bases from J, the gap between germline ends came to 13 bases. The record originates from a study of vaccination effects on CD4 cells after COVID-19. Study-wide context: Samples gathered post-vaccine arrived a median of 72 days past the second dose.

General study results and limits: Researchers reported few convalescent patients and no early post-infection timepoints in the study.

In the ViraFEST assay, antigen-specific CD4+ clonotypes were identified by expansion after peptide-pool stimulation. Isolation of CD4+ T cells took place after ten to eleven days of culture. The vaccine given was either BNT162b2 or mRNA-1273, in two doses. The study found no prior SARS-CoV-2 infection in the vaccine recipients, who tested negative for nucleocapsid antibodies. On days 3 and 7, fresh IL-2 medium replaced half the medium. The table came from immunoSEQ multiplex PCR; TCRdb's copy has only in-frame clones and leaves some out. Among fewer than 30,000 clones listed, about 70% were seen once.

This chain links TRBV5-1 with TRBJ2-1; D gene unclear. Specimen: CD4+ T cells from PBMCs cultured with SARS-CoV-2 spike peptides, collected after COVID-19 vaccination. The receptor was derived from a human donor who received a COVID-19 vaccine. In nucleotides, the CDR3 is TGCGCCAGCAGCCGCTCAGCGTCTGATGAGCAGTTCTTC. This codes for CASSRSASDEQFF.